These 5 T cell receptor beta chains came from one sample sequenced in a study of regulatory T cells in long-lasting Graves disease. For TCR beta, libraries came from iRepertoire HTBI primers and Arm-PCR of CDR3 regions. One entry per CDR3 protein results from TCRdb running MiXCR on the multiplex PCR reads. This table has 320,000 or so distinct CDR3 sequences, under 20% appearing once. Time point given: newly diagnosed GD, antithyroid drugs for less than 3 months. RNA extracted from PBMCs served as the sequencing template. The source was peripheral blood mononuclear cells (PBMCs), collected at new diagnosis, from a patient treated with antithyroid drugs. These receptors were obtained from a female donor with Graves disease.

This clonotype showed up many times. The rearrangement uses TRBV11-3 and TRBJ2-2, with 7 bases fitting TRBD2. In germline, CDR1 is SGHNT, CDR2 YENEEA. Losses at the gene ends were 5 bases for V and 7 bases for J; bases not matched to a gene: 10. The CDR3 extends over 15 amino acids. For the CDR3, the DNA is TGTGCCAGCAGCCTAGGGAGGGTCGGCAACGGGGAGCTGTTTTTT. Protein: CASSLGRVGNGELFF.

This clonotype was seen at least ten times. The chain couples TRBV30 to TRBJ1-2; D is perhaps TRBD1 (6 bases). CDR3 length: 14 amino acids. The V end was cut by 7 bases, the J end by 6 bases, with 21 bases between. Germline V gives CDR1 GTSNPN, CDR2 SVGIG (reference sequence). The CDR3 region is CAYTPDSLRHGYTF. CDR3 DNA sequence: TGTGCCTACACTCCGGACAGTCTGCGGCATGGCTACACCTTC.

This clonotype was counted ten times or more. The V gene is TRBV10-3, the J gene TRBJ2-7; a possible D gene is TRBD2 (5 bases). The CDR3 loop spans 13 amino acids. Germline CDR1 reads ENHRY; CDR2 reads SYGVKD. V was clipped by 8 bases and J by 5 bases, with 16 bases between them. CDR3 residues: CAIRSATGDEQYF. CDR3 bases: TGTGCCATCCGATCGGCCACCGGGGACGAGCAGTACTTC.

Many counts were recorded for this clonotype. The chain couples TRBV28 to TRBJ1-1; D remains unclear. Trimming shortened V by 3 bases and J by 0 bases, and 14 bases separated the two germline ends. There are 16 residues in the CDR3. Germline CDR1 and CDR2: MDHEN and SYDVKM. The CDR3 nucleotides are TGTGCCAGCAGTTTTGACGGTAAGGGATTGAACACTGAAGCTTTCTTT. It encodes CASSFDGKGLNTEAFF.

The chain uses TRBV28 and TRBJ2-2, with D perhaps matching TRBD1 or TRBD2 (6 bases each). Germline loops: CDR1 MDHEN, CDR2 SYDVKM. This CDR3 spans 15 amino acids. V lost 3 bases and J lost 4, with 12 bases in between. The DNA of the CDR3 is TGTGCCAGCAGTTTGTGGGGGGCTGGCACCGGGGAGCTGTTTTTT. Its translation: CASSLWGAGTGELFF.